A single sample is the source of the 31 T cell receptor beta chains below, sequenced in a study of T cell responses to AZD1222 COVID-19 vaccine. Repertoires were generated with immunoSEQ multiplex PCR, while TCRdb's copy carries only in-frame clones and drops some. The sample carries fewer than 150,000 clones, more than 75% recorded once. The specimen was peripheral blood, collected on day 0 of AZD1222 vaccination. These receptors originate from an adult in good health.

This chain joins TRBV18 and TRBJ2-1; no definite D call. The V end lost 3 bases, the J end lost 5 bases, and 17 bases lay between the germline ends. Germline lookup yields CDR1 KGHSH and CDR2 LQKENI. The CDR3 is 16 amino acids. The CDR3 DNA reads TGTGCCAGCTCACCTCCGAGTTTCGAGTTCGACAATGAGCAGTTCTTC. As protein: CASSPPSFEFDNEQFF.

In DNA form, the CDR3 reads TGTGCCAGCAGCCTACGATACGCGGATGAAAAACTGTTTTTT. Its protein product is CASSLRYADEKLFF. J is TRBJ1-4 and V is TRBV2, with D uncertain. The germline V gene encodes CDR1 SNHLY and CDR2 FYNNEI. V shed 6 bases and J shed 6 bases, with 14 bases lying between them. The CDR3 totals 14 residues.

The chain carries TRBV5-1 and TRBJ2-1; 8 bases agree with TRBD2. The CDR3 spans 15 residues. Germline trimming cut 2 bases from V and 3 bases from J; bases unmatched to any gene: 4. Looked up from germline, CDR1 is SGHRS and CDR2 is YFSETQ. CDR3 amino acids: CASSFSGADYNEQFF. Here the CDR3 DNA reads TGCGCCAGCAGCTTTAGCGGGGCGGACTACAATGAGCAGTTCTTC.

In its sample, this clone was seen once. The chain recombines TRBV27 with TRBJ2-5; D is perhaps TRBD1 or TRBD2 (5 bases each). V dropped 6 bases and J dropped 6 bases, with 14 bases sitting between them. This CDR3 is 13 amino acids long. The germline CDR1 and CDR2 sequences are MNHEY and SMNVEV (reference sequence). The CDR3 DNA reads TGTGCCAGCAGGCCGACGGGGCCAAAGACCCAGTACTTC. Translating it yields CASRPTGPKTQYF.

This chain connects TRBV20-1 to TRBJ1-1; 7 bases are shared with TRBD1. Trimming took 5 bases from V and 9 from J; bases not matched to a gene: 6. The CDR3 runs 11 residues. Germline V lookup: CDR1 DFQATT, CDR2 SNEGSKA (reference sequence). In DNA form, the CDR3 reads TGCAGTGCTTACAAGACAGGGAAAGCTTTCTTT. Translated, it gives CSAYKTGKAFF.

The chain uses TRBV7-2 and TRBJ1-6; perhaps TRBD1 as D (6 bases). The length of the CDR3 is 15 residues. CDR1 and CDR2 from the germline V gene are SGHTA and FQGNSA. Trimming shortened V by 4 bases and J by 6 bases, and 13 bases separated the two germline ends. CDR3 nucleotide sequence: TGTGCCAGCAGCTCTCCGGGACACATTAATTCACCCCTCCACTTT. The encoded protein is CASSSPGHINSPLHF.

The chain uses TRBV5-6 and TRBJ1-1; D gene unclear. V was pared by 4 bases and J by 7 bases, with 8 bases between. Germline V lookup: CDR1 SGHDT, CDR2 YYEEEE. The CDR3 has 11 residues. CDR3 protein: CASSTDYEAFF. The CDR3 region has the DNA TGTGCCAGCAGCACAGACTATGAAGCTTTCTTT.

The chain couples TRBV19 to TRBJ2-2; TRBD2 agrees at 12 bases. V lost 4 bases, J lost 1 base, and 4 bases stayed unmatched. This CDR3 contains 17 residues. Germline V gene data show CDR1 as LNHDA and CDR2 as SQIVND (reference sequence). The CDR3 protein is CASSRGLAGRNTGELFF. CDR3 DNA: TGTGCCAGTAGTAGAGGACTAGCGGGGAGGAACACCGGGGAGCTGTTTTTT.

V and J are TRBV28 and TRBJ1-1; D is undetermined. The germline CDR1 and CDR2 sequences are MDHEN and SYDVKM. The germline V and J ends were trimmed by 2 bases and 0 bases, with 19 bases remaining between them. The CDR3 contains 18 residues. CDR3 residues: CASSLRGRTNIMNTEAFF. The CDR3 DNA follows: TGTGCCAGCAGTTTAAGAGGACGGACCAATATTATGAACACTGAAGCTTTCTTT.

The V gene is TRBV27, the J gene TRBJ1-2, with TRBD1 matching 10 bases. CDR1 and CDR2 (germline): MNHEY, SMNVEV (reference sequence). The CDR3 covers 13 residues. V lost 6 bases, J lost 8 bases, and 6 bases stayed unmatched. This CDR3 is CASRPRDRGGYTF. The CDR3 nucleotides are TGTGCCAGCAGGCCCCGGGACAGGGGAGGCTACACCTTC.

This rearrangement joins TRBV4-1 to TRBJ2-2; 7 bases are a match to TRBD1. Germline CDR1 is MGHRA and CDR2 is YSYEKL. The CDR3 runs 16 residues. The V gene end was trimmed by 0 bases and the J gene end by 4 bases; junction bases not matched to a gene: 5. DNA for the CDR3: TGCGCCAGCAGCCAAGACAGGGGGTTTGGCACCGGGGAGCTGTTTTTT. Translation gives CASSQDRGFGTGELFF.

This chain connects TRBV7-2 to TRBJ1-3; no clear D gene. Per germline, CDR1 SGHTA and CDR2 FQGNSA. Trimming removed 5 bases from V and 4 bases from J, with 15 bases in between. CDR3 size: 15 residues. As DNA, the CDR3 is TGTGCCAGCAGCCCGACAATTGGGATGGGAAACACCATATATTTT. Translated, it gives CASSPTIGMGNTIYF.

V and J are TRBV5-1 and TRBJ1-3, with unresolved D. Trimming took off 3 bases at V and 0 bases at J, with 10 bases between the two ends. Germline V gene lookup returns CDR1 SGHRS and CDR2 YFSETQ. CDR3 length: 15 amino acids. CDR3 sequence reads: CASSSDGHSGNTIYF. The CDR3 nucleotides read TGCGCCAGCAGCTCCGACGGCCACTCTGGAAACACCATATATTTT. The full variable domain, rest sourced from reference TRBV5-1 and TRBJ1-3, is KAGVTQTPRYLIKTRGQQVTLSCSPISGHRSVSWYQQTPGQGLQFLFEYFSETQRNKGNFPGRFSGRQFSNSRSEMNVSTLELGDSALYLCASSSDGHSGNTIYFGEGSWLTVV.

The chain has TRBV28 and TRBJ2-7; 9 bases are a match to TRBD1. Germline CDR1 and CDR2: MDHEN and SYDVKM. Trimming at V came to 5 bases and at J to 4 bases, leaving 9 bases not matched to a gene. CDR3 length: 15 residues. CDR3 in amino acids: CASSNPGQGIYEQYF. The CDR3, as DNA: TGTGCCAGCAGTAACCCGGGACAGGGCATATACGAGCAGTACTTC.

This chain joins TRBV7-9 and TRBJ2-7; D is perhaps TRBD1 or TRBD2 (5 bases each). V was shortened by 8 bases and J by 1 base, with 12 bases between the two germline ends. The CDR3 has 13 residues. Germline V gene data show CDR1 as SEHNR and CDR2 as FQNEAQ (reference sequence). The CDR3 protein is CASRGAGSYEQYF. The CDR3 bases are TGTGCCAGCCGAGGGGCAGGGTCCTACGAGCAGTACTTC.

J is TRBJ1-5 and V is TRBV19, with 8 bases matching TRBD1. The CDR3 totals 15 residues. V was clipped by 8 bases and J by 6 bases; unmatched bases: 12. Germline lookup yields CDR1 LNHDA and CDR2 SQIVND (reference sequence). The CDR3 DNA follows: TGTGCCAGTTACGGTCAGGGGGCGCGCGGTCAGCCCCAGCATTTT. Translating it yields CASYGQGARGQPQHF.

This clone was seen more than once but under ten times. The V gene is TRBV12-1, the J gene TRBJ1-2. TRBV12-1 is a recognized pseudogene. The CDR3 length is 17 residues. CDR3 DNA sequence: TGTGCCAGCAGCCCCCTCGCGCGGCGCCCCTGCTCCTATGGCTACACCTTC. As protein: CASSPLARRPCSYGYTF.

CDR3 sequence: CASSRTRGTALDTEAFF. CDR3 DNA: TGCGCCAGCTCCCGAACTCGCGGGACAGCTTTGGACACTGAAGCTTTCTTT. The chain links TRBV10-1 to TRBJ1-1, with 7 positions matching TRBD1. This CDR3 region has 17 residues. The V gene end was trimmed by 8 bases and the J gene end by 3 bases; junction bases not matched to a gene: 18. Germline CDR1 is WNHNN and CDR2 is SYGVQD (reference sequence).

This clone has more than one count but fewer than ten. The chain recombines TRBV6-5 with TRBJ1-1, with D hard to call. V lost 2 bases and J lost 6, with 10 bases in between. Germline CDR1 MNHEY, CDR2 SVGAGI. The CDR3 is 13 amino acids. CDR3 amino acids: CASSYLLSPEAFF. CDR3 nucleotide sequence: TGTGCCAGCAGTTACCTACTATCCCCTGAAGCTTTCTTT.

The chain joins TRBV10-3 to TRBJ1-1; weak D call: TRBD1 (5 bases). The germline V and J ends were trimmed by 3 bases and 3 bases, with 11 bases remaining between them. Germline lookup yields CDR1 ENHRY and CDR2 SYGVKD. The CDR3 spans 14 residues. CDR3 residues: CAISEGAAYTEAFF. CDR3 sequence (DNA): TGTGCCATCAGTGAAGGGGCCGCGTACACTGAAGCTTTCTTT.

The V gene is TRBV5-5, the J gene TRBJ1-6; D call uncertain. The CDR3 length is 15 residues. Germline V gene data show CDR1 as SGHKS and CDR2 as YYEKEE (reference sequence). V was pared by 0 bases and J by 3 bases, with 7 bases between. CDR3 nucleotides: TGTGCCAGCAGCTTGGGGGAGGGCTATAATTCACCCCTCCACTTT. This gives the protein CASSLGEGYNSPLHF.

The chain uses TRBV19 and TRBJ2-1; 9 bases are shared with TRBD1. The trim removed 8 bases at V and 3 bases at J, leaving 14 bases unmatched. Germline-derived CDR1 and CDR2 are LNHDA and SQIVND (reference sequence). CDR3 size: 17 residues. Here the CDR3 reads CASRGDRANYRYNEQFF. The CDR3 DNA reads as TGTGCCAGTCGGGGGGACAGGGCCAACTATCGCTACAATGAGCAGTTCTTC.

The CDR3 sequence is CASSQEPSSYEQYF. CDR3 DNA sequence: TGTGCCAGCAGCCAAGAGCCGTCGTCCTACGAGCAGTACTTC. V is TRBV3-1 (or the pseudogene TRBV3-2) and J is TRBJ2-7, with D unclear. This CDR3 region has 14 residues. Germline V gene data show CDR1 as LGHDT and CDR2 as YNNKEL (reference sequence). Trimming stripped 0 bases from V and 1 base from J, with 7 bases between.

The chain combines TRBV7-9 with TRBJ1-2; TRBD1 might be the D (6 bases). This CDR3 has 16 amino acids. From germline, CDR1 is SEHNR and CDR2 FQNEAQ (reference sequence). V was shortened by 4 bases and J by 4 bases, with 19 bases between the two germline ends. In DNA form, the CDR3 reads TGTGCCAGCAGCTCCACAGGGAAAGGGCCCCTCTATGGCTACACCTTC. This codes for CASSSTGKGPLYGYTF.

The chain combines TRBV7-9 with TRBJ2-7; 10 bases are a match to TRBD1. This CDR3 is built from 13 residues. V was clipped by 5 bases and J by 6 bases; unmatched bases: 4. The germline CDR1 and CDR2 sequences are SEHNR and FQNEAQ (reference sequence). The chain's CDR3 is CASSRGQGSEQYF. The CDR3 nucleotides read TGTGCCAGCAGCCGGGGACAGGGGAGCGAGCAGTACTTC.

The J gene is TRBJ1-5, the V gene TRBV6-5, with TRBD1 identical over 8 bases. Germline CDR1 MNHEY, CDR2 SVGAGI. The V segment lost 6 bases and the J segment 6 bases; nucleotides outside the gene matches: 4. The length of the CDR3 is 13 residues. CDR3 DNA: TGTGCCAGCAGCCGGACAGGGCTTCAGCCCCAGCATTTT. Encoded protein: CASSRTGLQPQHF.

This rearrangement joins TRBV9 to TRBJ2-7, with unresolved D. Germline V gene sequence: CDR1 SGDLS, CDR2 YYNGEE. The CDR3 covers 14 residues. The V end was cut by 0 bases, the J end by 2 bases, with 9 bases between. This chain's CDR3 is CASSVEGPTYEQYF. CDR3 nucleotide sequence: TGTGCCAGCAGCGTAGAAGGGCCAACCTACGAGCAGTACTTC. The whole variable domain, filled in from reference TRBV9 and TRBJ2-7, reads DSGVTQTPKHLITATGQRVTLRCSPRSGDLSVYWYQQSLDQGLQFLIQYYNGEERAKGNILERFSAQQFPDLHSELNLSSLELGDSALYFCASSVEGPTYEQYFGPGTRLTVT.

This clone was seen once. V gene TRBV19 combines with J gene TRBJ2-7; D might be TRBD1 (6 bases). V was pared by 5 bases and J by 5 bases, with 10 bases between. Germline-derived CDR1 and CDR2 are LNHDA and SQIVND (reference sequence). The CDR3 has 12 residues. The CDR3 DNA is TGTGCCAGTAGTGCGGACAGAAACGAGCAGTACTTC. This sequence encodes CASSADRNEQYF.

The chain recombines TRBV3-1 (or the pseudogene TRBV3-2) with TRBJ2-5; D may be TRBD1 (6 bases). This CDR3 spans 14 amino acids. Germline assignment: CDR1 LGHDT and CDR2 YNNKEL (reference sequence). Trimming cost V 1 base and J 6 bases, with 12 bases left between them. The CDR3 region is CASSQGNRVQTQYF. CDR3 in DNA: TGTGCCAGCAGCCAAGGTAACAGGGTACAGACCCAGTACTTC.

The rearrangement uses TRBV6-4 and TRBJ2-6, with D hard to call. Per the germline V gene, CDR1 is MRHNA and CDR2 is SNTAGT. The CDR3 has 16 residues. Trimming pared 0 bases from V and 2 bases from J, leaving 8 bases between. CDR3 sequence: CASSDSGGAGANVLTF. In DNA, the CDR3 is TGTGCCAGCAGTGACTCCGGTGGGGCTGGGGCCAACGTCCTGACTTTC.

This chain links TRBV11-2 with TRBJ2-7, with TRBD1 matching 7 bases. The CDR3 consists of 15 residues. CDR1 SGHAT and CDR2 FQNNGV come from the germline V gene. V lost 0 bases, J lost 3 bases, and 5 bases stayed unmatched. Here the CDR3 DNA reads TGTGCCAGCAGCTTAGATCCGGGACAGTACTACGAGCAGTACTTC. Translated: CASSLDPGQYYEQYF.